What follows are 17 T cell receptor beta chains derived from one specimen sequenced in a study of T cell changes during pregnancy in multiple sclerosis. Assay: immunoSEQ multiplex PCR; the TCRdb copy retains only in-frame clones and omits some. This sample has some 29,000 clones, with about nine tenths found just once. The sample consisted of CD8+ T cells from peripheral blood mononuclear cells, taken in the third trimester of pregnancy. These receptors were collected from a female donor with multiple sclerosis, enrolled in a pregnancy study.

The gene calls are TRBV14 and TRBJ2-7; D might be TRBD2 (7 bases). Trimming cost V 3 bases and J 0 bases, with 15 bases left between them. This CDR3 has 16 residues. The V gene's germline CDR1 is SGHDN and CDR2 FVKESK. The CDR3 spells CASSHEGGGFSYEQYF. The CDR3 DNA is TGTGCCAGCAGCCATGAGGGGGGGGGTTTCTCCTACGAGCAGTACTTC.

The sample holds one count of this clone. This chain joins TRBV14 and TRBJ2-1; D is possibly TRBD2 (5 bases). Trimming took 6 bases from V and 4 from J, leaving 7 bases between them. The CDR3 runs to 12 residues. Germline assignment: CDR1 SGHDN and CDR2 FVKESK. CDR3 in amino acids: CASSTGYNEQFF. The CDR3 nucleotides read TGTGCCAGCAGTACGGGATACAATGAGCAGTTCTTC.

The chain uses TRBV6-1 and TRBJ1-1, with D possibly being TRBD1 (5 bases). V gave up 2 bases and J gave up 0 bases, with 7 bases separating them. The CDR3 runs to 14 residues. Germline-derived CDR1 and CDR2 are MNHNS and SASEGT. The DNA of the CDR3 is TGTGCCAGCAGTGAAAGGGGATTGAACACTGAAGCTTTCTTT. It encodes CASSERGLNTEAFF.

Points on this clone: The same CDR3 arises from other DNA sequences in this sample as well. The chain couples TRBV7-3 to TRBJ2-1; 8 bases are a match to TRBD2. The junction had 3 bases not matched to a gene; V was cut back by 5 bases and J by 3 bases. There are 14 residues in the CDR3. Germline CDR1 SGHTA, CDR2 FQGTGA. The CDR3, as DNA: TGTGCCAGCAGCCCCGGGGGGGGCTACAATGAGCAGTTCTTC. Protein sequence: CASSPGGGYNEQFF.

The chain carries TRBV18 and TRBJ2-3; D is ambiguous. The CDR3 runs 14 residues. V lost 3 bases to trimming and J lost 0 bases, with 7 bases between them. Germline values: CDR1 KGHSH, CDR2 LQKENI. CDR3: CASSPRFSTDTQYF. CDR3 DNA sequence: TGTGCCAGCTCACCCAGGTTTAGCACAGATACGCAGTATTTT.

J is TRBJ2-7 and V is TRBV9; no clear D gene. CDR3 length equals 15 residues. The V end lost 0 bases, the J end lost 2 bases, and 12 bases lay between the germline ends. Germline loops: CDR1 SGDLS, CDR2 YYNGEE. The CDR3: CASSVGTTSTYEQYF. For the CDR3, the DNA is TGTGCCAGCAGCGTAGGCACCACATCAACCTACGAGCAGTACTTC.

V and J are TRBV7-9 and TRBJ2-5; 12 bases map to TRBD2. The CDR3 runs 19 residues. The V segment lost 3 bases and the J segment 4 bases; nucleotides outside the gene matches: 15. Germline V gene lookup returns CDR1 SEHNR and CDR2 FQNEAQ (reference sequence). CDR3 residues: CASSFPPPASGGVGETQYF. The CDR3, as DNA: TGTGCCAGCAGCTTCCCACCTCCCGCTAGCGGGGGGGTCGGAGAGACCCAGTACTTC.

The chain uses TRBV15 and TRBJ1-1, with a weak D call TRBD1 (5 bases). From germline, CDR1 is LNHNV and CDR2 YYDKDF (reference sequence). There are 16 residues in the CDR3. Trimming removed 3 bases from V and 0 bases from J, with 14 bases in between. CDR3 residues: CATSSRTRAVNTEAFF. CDR3 DNA: TGTGCCACCAGCAGTCGTACCAGGGCTGTGAACACTGAAGCTTTCTTT.

The chain couples TRBV29-1 to TRBJ2-6, with D uncertain. The CDR3 is 15 amino acids. The ends were cut back, 3 bases at V and 0 bases at J, with 9 bases in the middle. Germline assignment: CDR1 SQVTM and CDR2 ANQGSEA. The CDR3 DNA follows: TGCAGCGTTGAGCAGGTGCCCTCTGGGGCCAACGTCCTGACTTTC. This translates into CSVEQVPSGANVLTF.

CDR3 in DNA: TGTGCCAGCAGCGTATTAGGTGCGGGGGAGACCCAGTACTTC. Its protein product is CASSVLGAGETQYF. V gene TRBV9 combines with J gene TRBJ2-5; weak D call: TRBD2 (6 bases). Trimming left V 1 base short and J 5 bases short, with 12 bases between. CDR1 is SGDLS and CDR2 is YYNGEE in the germline V gene. The CDR3 runs 14 residues.

The CDR3 DNA reads as TGTGCCAGCAGCGTAGGTGGGACAGGCACCTATGGCTACACCTTC. It yields the protein CASSVGGTGTYGYTF. The V call is TRBV9, the J call TRBJ1-2; 8 bases agree with TRBD1. Germline CDR1 and CDR2: SGDLS and YYNGEE. The CDR3 sequence is 15 residues long. V was pared by 0 bases and J by 4 bases, with 5 bases of the junction left unmatched.

The chain joins TRBV5-6 to TRBJ1-4; 9 bases match TRBD1. The CDR3 extends over 14 amino acids. J lost 10 bases, V lost 4 bases, and 8 bases had no gene match. CDR1 and CDR2 from the germline V gene are SGHDT and YYEEEE. CDR3 bases: TGTGCCAGCAGCACCGGGACAGGGCTCGGAAAACTGTTTTTT. It is translated as CASSTGTGLGKLFF.

The rearrangement joins TRBV19 to TRBJ2-1; 8 bases fit TRBD1. Unmatched junction bases numbered 0, after V lost 1 base and J lost 1 base. The V gene's germline CDR1 is LNHDA and CDR2 SQIVND (reference sequence). The CDR3 length is 15 residues. The CDR3 sequence is CASSIGTGSYNEQFF. For the CDR3, the DNA is TGTGCCAGTAGTATAGGGACAGGGTCCTACAATGAGCAGTTCTTC.

This chain joins TRBV5-1 and TRBJ1-1; TRBD1 matches 7 bases. Trimming took 1 base from V and 3 from J; bases not matched to a gene: 6. The CDR3 totals 15 residues. Germline CDR1 and CDR2: SGHRS and YFSETQ. CDR3 in amino acids: CASSLRDSRYTEAFF. The CDR3 DNA follows: TGCGCCAGCAGCTTGCGGGACAGCCGATACACTGAAGCTTTCTTT.

The chain links TRBV5-1 to TRBJ2-7; 8 bases agree with TRBD1. In germline, CDR1 is SGHRS, CDR2 YFSETQ. V was clipped by 0 bases and J by 7 bases; unmatched bases: 3. The CDR3 is 13 residues long. The CDR3 protein is CASSLGTGREQYF. The CDR3 nucleotides read TGCGCCAGCAGCTTGGGGACAGGGCGGGAGCAGTACTTC. Based on the CDR3 plus reference TRBV5-1 and TRBJ2-7, the full variable domain is KAGVTQTPRYLIKTRGQQVTLSCSPISGHRSVSWYQQTPGQGLQFLFEYFSETQRNKGNFPGRFSGRQFSNSRSEMNVSTLELGDSALYLCASSLGTGREQYFGPGTRLTVT.

Only a few counts were recorded for this clone. Within the sample, other DNA sequences also encode this same CDR3. The V gene is TRBV5-6, the J gene TRBJ1-1; D is ambiguous. The CDR3 consists of 14 residues. Germline V CDR1 and CDR2: SGHDT, YYEEEE. V lost 4 bases, J lost 0 bases, and 10 bases lay in between. The CDR3 loop is CASSESPMNTEAFF. In DNA form, the CDR3 reads TGTGCCAGCAGCGAAAGCCCCATGAACACTGAAGCTTTCTTT.

The rearrangement uses TRBV19 and TRBJ2-1; perhaps TRBD1 as D (7 bases). Germline loops: CDR1 LNHDA, CDR2 SQIVND (reference sequence). This CDR3 has 14 amino acids. Trimming removed 7 bases from V and 3 bases from J, with 13 bases in between. The CDR3 protein is CASTPGGNYNEQFF. CDR3 DNA sequence: TGTGCCAGTACCCCAGGGGGGAACTACAATGAGCAGTTCTTC. Using reference TRBV19 and TRBJ2-1 for the parts outside the CDR3, the full variable domain is DGGITQSPKYLFRKEGQNVTLSCEQNLNHDAMYWYRQDPGQGLRLIYYSQIVNDFQKGDIAEGYSVSREKKESFPLTVTSAQKNPTAFYLCASTPGGNYNEQFFGPGTRLTVL.